One sample yielded the 10 T cell receptor beta chains listed below, sequenced in a study of beta chain features in type 1 diabetes. These receptors' targets are unknown. Study results and limitations: All four CD4+ subsets from Type 1 diabetes patients carried moderately but significantly shorter TCRB CDR3s.

As every portion of the isolated RNA was reverse transcribed, the sequencing read expressed TCRB transcripts. The table came from immunoSEQ multiplex PCR; TCRdb's copy has only in-frame clones and leaves some out. In the table there are around 240,000 clones, around 16% of which are singletons. Source material: naive CD4+ T cells from blood. The receptors here all came from a man aged 25 to 45 with type 1 diabetes.

The sample holds a few counts of this clone. CDR3 region: CSGHGMNTEAFF. CDR3 nucleotide sequence: TGCAGCGGCCACGGCATGAACACTGAAGCTTTCTTT. The V and J genes are TRBV29-1 and TRBJ1-1; D remains unclear. The CDR3 consists of 12 residues. Germline V gene sequence: CDR1 SQVTM, CDR2 ANQGSEA. V was shortened by 7 bases and J by 0 bases, with 9 bases between the two germline ends. The full variable domain, its missing parts supplied by reference TRBV29-1 and TRBJ1-1, is SAVISQKPSRDICQRGTSLTIQCQVDSQVTMMFWYRQQPGQSLTLIATANQGSEATYESGFVIDKFPISRPNLTFSTLTVSNMSPEDSSIYLCSGHGMNTEAFFGQGTRLTVV.

The chain carries TRBV4-2 and TRBJ2-3; no clear D gene. Trimming stripped 1 base from V and 0 bases from J, with 11 bases between. Germline CDR1 reads LGHNA; CDR2 reads YNFKEQ. This CDR3 has 16 residues. In DNA form, the CDR3 reads TGTGCCAGCAGCCAAGGAACCGGGCTTAGCACAGATACGCAGTATTTT. Translated: CASSQGTGLSTDTQYF.

CDR3 amino acids: CASSEAVGSQPQHF. The CDR3 nucleotides are TGTGCCAGCAGTGAAGCGGTAGGGAGTCAGCCCCAGCATTTT. The chain carries TRBV6-1 and TRBJ1-5; D is unclear. From germline, CDR1 is MNHNS and CDR2 SASEGT. The CDR3 consists of 14 residues. The ends were cut back, 0 bases at V and 6 bases at J, with 9 bases in the middle.

The chain has TRBV20-1 and TRBJ2-1; the D is unclear. Germline V gene data show CDR1 as DFQATT and CDR2 as SNEGSKA (reference sequence). The CDR3 runs to 10 residues. Between the trimmed V and J ends, which lost 7 bases and 7 bases, there was a span of 8 bases. The CDR3 sequence is CSGVGNEQFF. Written as DNA, the CDR3 is TGCAGTGGAGTGGGGAATGAGCAGTTCTTC.

This clone was observed a handful of times. V and J are TRBV29-1 and TRBJ2-1; perhaps TRBD1 as D (5 bases). The length of the CDR3 is 12 residues. Germline values: CDR1 SQVTM, CDR2 ANQGSEA. The ends were cut back, 3 bases at V and 8 bases at J, with 11 bases in the middle. CDR3 sequence reads: CSVDVGLDEQFF. The CDR3 region has the DNA TGCAGCGTTGATGTGGGGCTGGATGAGCAGTTCTTC.

This clone was detected only a few times. This chain uses TRBV27 with TRBJ2-5, with TRBD2 as a possible D gene (5 bases). The CDR3 runs 15 residues. V gave up 5 bases and J gave up 1 base, with 14 bases separating them. CDR1 is MNHEY, CDR2 SMNVEV, per germline (reference sequence). The CDR3 spells CASSALGSRQETQYF. The CDR3 region has the DNA TGTGCCAGCAGTGCCCTGGGGAGTCGCCAAGAGACCCAGTACTTC.

The chain links TRBV10-3 to TRBJ2-5, with D unresolved. From germline, CDR1 is ENHRY and CDR2 SYGVKD. CDR3 size: 15 residues. Trimming left V 0 bases short and J 0 bases short, with 8 bases between. In nucleotides, the CDR3 is TGTGCCATCAGTGAGTCGGGCAGCTACCAAGAGACCCAGTACTTC. Translating gives CAISESGSYQETQYF.

This clone has more than one count but fewer than ten. The chain uses TRBV4-3 and TRBJ2-3; 7 bases fit TRBD1. This CDR3 is built from 18 residues. With 2 bases clipped from V and 0 bases from J, the junction kept 11 bases outside the gene matches. Looked up from germline, CDR1 is LGHNA and CDR2 is YSLEER. The CDR3 region is CASSQRPTGTDSTDTQYF. The CDR3 nucleotides read TGCGCCAGCAGCCAACGCCCGACAGGGACGGATAGCACAGATACGCAGTATTTT.

The J gene is TRBJ2-5, the V gene TRBV5-1; TRBD2 matches at 12 bases. Germline assignment: CDR1 SGHRS and CDR2 YFSETQ. V lost 4 bases, J lost 9 bases, and 7 bases stayed unmatched. This CDR3 spans 14 amino acids. DNA of the CDR3: TGCGCCAGCAGCGAGGAACTAGCGGGAGGTTCCCAGTACTTC. It encodes CASSEELAGGSQYF. The complete variable domain, with remaining parts taken from reference TRBV5-1 and TRBJ2-5, reads KAGVTQTPRYLIKTRGQQVTLSCSPISGHRSVSWYQQTPGQGLQFLFEYFSETQRNKGNFPGRFSGRQFSNSRSEMNVSTLELGDSALYLCASSEELAGGSQYFGPGTRLLVL.

A few counts support this clone. The rearrangement links TRBV2 to TRBJ2-5, with TRBD1 identical over 7 bases. Germline lookup yields CDR1 SNHLY and CDR2 FYNNEI. Trimming took 4 bases from V and 4 from J; bases not matched to a gene: 3. The CDR3 has 13 residues. CDR3 region: CASSVNRGETQYF. DNA of the CDR3: TGTGCCAGCAGTGTCAACAGGGGAGAGACCCAGTACTTC.